This paragraph reports one T cell receptor beta chain. This sample was included in a study of OX40 agonist ivuxolimab in advanced cancers. This table comes from immunoSEQ multiplex PCR, and its TCRdb copy is limited to in-frame clones, with some not included. Of tens of thousands of clones in the sample, 80% to 90% were seen once. Trimming cost V 4 bases and J 5 bases, with 18 bases left between them. CDR1 is PRHDT, CDR2 FYEKMQ, per germline (reference sequence). This CDR3 comprises 16 residues. This receptor was taken from an adult with an advanced solid tumor such as melanoma, head and neck, liver or kidney cancer. Sequencing was performed on CD4+ or CD8+ T cells sorted from blood, taken in a trial of the OX40 agonist ivuxolimab. The chain recombines TRBV13 with TRBJ2-4, with D tentatively TRBD2 (6 bases). CDR3 sequence (DNA): TGTGCCAGCAGCTGGAGGGACGGGCCAAGCCAAAACATTCAGTACTTC. Its translation is CASSWRDGPSQNIQYF.